Detailed here is one TCR beta chain. Its antigen remains unidentified. Sampling consisted of one heparinised blood draw per donor, averaging around 120 mL. Populations obtained by sorting all exceeded 98% purity. CDR3 length equals 18 residues. Germline V gene sequence: CDR1 ENHRY, CDR2 SYGVKD. The junction had 10 bases not matched to a gene; V was cut back by 1 base and J by 3 bases. The record originates from a study of beta chain features in type 1 diabetes. Study context: Investigators examined approximately 100,000,000 sorted cells across all samples.

Reverse transcription of all isolated RNA meant that expressed TCRB transcripts were sequenced. Profiled with immunoSEQ multiplex PCR; TCRdb holds only in-frame clones, not every one. The table records a few hundred thousand clones, about 26% of them present only once. Notes on the study in general: Whatever favoring of shorter templates PCR might show would apply equally to patients and controls.

Sequencing was performed on central memory CD4+ T cells from blood. This chain connects TRBV10-3 to TRBJ1-5; TRBD1 matches at 9 bases. The source is a man aged 30 to 39 in good health. CDR3 in amino acids: CAISELPPRDRVNQPQHF. CDR3 DNA: TGTGCCATCAGTGAGTTACCTCCCCGGGACAGGGTCAATCAGCCCCAGCATTTT.